This T cell receptor (beta chain) was retrieved from a study of T-cell memory formation after mild COVID-19. Germline V gives CDR1 SGHRS, CDR2 YFSETQ. The CDR3 consists of 16 residues. V was pared by 6 bases and J by 5 bases, with 13 bases of the junction left unmatched. Using its own MiXCR run on the 5' RACE reads, TCRdb lists one record per CDR3 protein. This table has roughly 150,000 distinct CDR3 sequences, around 13% appearing once. The V call is TRBV5-1, the J call TRBJ2-1; 8 positions agree with TRBD2. The sequencing sample was made of PBMCs or a T cell subset sorted from them (not recorded which). The receptor comes from a man aged 18 to 35 who had mild COVID-19 (a few samples of this study predate the infection). Cell type and time point are not known. The CDR3 DNA sequence: TGCGCCAGCATCCTCACCCCTAGCGGGCTAAACAATGAGCAGTTCTTC. Protein sequence: CASILTPSGLNNEQFF.